The 22 T cell receptor beta chains below come from one sample, sequenced in a study of T-cell reconstitution after alpha-beta-depleted transplantation in children. This sample's TCRbeta library carried unique molecular identifier barcodes. MiXCR was run by TCRdb on the PCR reads, yielding one entry per CDR3 protein. Counted here are around 960,000 distinct CDR3 sequences, about 30% occurring once; the ten biggest clones make up about 28%. The sequencing here drew on PBMCs, mostly from graft donor cells, taken 360 days after TCRalphabeta/CD19-depleted stem cell transplant. The receptors originated from a boy in the first two years of life who had a stem cell transplant for SCID, so the T cells may come from the graft donor.

The genes are TRBV10-3 and TRBJ2-7; TRBD1 agrees at 8 bases. The CDR3 length is 15 residues. Germline V lookup: CDR1 ENHRY, CDR2 SYGVKD. With V trimmed by 3 bases and J by 3 bases, 7 bases remained unmatched. The CDR3 DNA reads TGTGCCATCAGTGATTACTCGACAGGGGACTACGAGCAGTACTTC. Amino acid sequence: CAISDYSTGDYEQYF.

Concerning this clonotype itself: Sequence at one end of the junction differs from germline and may be a read error. J is TRBJ1-6 and V is TRBV7-9; D remains ambiguous. CDR1 is SEHNR, CDR2 FQNEAQ, per germline (reference sequence). The CDR3 covers 13 residues. CDR3 DNA: TGTGCCTGCAGGTGGAGGTCCGATTCACCCCTCCACTTT. It encodes CACRWRSDSPLHF.

This chain joins TRBV12-3 or TRBV12-4 and TRBJ1-2, with D possibly being TRBD1 (5 bases). Trimming took 8 bases from V and 5 from J, leaving 21 bases between them. The CDR3 loop spans 15 amino acids. In DNA form, the CDR3 reads TGTGCCAGCCGTGGGGCAGGCCATGGAGAATATGGCTACACCTTC. Amino acids: CASRGAGHGEYGYTF.

The chain recombines TRBV20-1 with TRBJ1-5; TRBD1 agrees at 12 bases. V was clipped by 1 base and J by 9 bases; unmatched bases: 4. This CDR3 is built from 14 residues. Germline CDR1 DFQATT, CDR2 SNEGSKA (reference sequence). CDR3 protein: CSARAGTGGLPQHF. In nucleotides, the CDR3 is TGCAGTGCTAGAGCCGGGACAGGGGGCTTGCCCCAGCATTTT.

V usage is TRBV6-5 and J usage is TRBJ2-7; 11 positions agree with TRBD1. Germline CDR1 reads MNHEY; CDR2 reads SVGAGI. The CDR3 loop spans 16 amino acids. V dropped 4 bases and J dropped 4; count of bases not matched to a gene: 9. In nucleotides, the CDR3 is TGTGCCAGCAGTTCTATAGGGACAGGGGGATTGTACGAGCAGTACTTC. It encodes CASSSIGTGGLYEQYF.

This clonotype was seen only a few times. This clone may be a read error of a much larger clone one base away. V is TRBV20-1 and J is TRBJ1-1; no firm D call. CDR1 and CDR2 (germline): DFQATT, SNEGSKA (reference sequence). This CDR3 comprises 11 residues. V was clipped by 5 bases and J by 1 base, with 5 bases between them. The CDR3 DNA sequence: TGCAGTGCTCCCACGAACACTGAAGCTTTCTTT. Its protein is CSAPTNTEAFF.

In this sample, this clonotype turned up a few times. V gene TRBV5-1 combines with J gene TRBJ2-1, with 11 bases that match TRBD1. Losses at the gene ends were 0 bases for V and 12 bases for J; bases not matched to a gene: 8. Germline V gene data show CDR1 as SGHRS and CDR2 as YFSETQ. CDR3 length: 15 residues. The CDR3 DNA follows: TGCGCCAGCAGCTTGGACGGGGACAGGGGGGTTCGGCAGTTCTTC. It encodes CASSLDGDRGVRQFF.

V gene TRBV6-1 combines with J gene TRBJ1-1; D unclear. Trimming took 3 bases from V and 0 from J, leaving 14 bases between them. Germline-derived CDR1 and CDR2 are MNHNS and SASEGT. The CDR3 sequence is 16 residues long. CDR3 region: CASSDRFTRMNTEAFF. The CDR3 DNA reads TGTGCCAGCAGTGATCGGTTTACAAGAATGAACACTGAAGCTTTCTTT.

The chain has TRBV20-1 and TRBJ2-7; the match to TRBD2 covers 13 bases. V shed 0 bases and J 2 bases; nucleotides not matched to a gene: 1. CDR1 and CDR2 (germline): DFQATT, SNEGSKA (reference sequence). The CDR3 extends over 15 amino acids. The CDR3 sequence is CSAREGTSGAYEQYF. CDR3 in DNA: TGCAGTGCTAGAGAAGGGACTAGCGGGGCCTACGAGCAGTACTTC.

This chain uses TRBV5-1 with TRBJ2-3; either TRBD1 or TRBD2 may supply D (6 bases each). The CDR3 runs 19 residues. Trimming cost V 0 bases and J 2 bases, with 22 bases left between them. The germline CDR1 and CDR2 sequences are SGHRS and YFSETQ. Here the CDR3 reads CASSLALGGPDYNTDTQYF. The CDR3 DNA reads TGCGCCAGCAGCTTGGCCCTGGGGGGCCCCGACTACAACACAGATACGCAGTATTTT.

The chain is built from TRBV30 and TRBJ2-2; no firm D call. Looked up from germline, CDR1 is GTSNPN and CDR2 is SVGIG (reference sequence). V was shortened by 1 base and J by 9 bases, with 6 bases between the two germline ends. The CDR3 loop spans 11 amino acids. CDR3 protein: CAWSARRELFF. CDR3 bases: TGTGCCTGGAGTGCCCGACGGGAGCTGTTTTTT.

This rearrangement joins TRBV10-3 to TRBJ2-5; no firm D call. Trimming left V 6 bases short and J 9 bases short, with 14 bases between. The length of the CDR3 is 12 residues. Germline CDR1 ENHRY, CDR2 SYGVKD. DNA of the CDR3: TGTGCCATCAGCTCTGATCTTGGGGCCCAGTACTTC. This gives the protein CAISSDLGAQYF.

The rearrangement uses TRBV6-5 and TRBJ2-5; 8 bases are shared with TRBD1. With 1 base clipped from V and 5 bases from J, the junction kept 3 bases outside the gene matches. Germline CDR1 reads MNHEY; CDR2 reads SVGAGI. The CDR3 totals 14 residues. CDR3 in DNA: TGTGCCAGCAGTTACTTGGGACAGGCGGAGACCCAGTACTTC. This gives the protein CASSYLGQAETQYF.

This clonotype was picked up a small number of times. This chain joins TRBV20-1 and TRBJ2-2, with no clear D. This CDR3 is built from 12 residues. Germline CDR1 and CDR2: DFQATT and SNEGSKA (reference sequence). Between the trimmed V and J ends, which lost 6 bases and 1 base, there was a span of 6 bases. Here the CDR3 reads CSARQNTGELFF. CDR3 bases: TGCAGTGCAAGACAGAACACCGGGGAGCTGTTTTTT.

This clonotype occurred a few times. This chain links TRBV2 with TRBJ2-5, with TRBD1 matching over 7 bases. J gave up 3 bases and V 8 bases, and 6 bases lay outside the gene matches. CDR1 is SNHLY and CDR2 is FYNNEI in the germline V gene. The CDR3 consists of 13 residues. Here the CDR3 reads CASGRDSKETQYF. The CDR3 nucleotides are TGTGCCAGCGGCCGGGACAGCAAAGAGACCCAGTACTTC.

The chain has TRBV29-1 and TRBJ2-4, with D unresolved. V was pared by 0 bases and J by 2 bases, with 5 bases between. The germline V gene encodes CDR1 SQVTM and CDR2 ANQGSEA. The CDR3 sequence is 13 residues long. The chain's CDR3 is CSVEDHPKNIQYF. Written as DNA, the CDR3 is TGCAGCGTTGAAGATCACCCCAAAAACATTCAGTACTTC.

This clonotype has only a few counts. The CDR3, as DNA: TGCGCCAGCAAAAGAACAGGGGAATGGACTGAAGCTTTCTTT. As protein: CASKRTGEWTEAFF. This chain uses TRBV5-1 with TRBJ1-1; TRBD1 matches at 7 bases. CDR1 and CDR2 (germline): SGHRS, YFSETQ. V was pared by 6 bases and J by 5 bases, with 10 bases of the junction left unmatched. This CDR3 has 14 residues.

This clonotype was recorded a few times. This chain links TRBV5-6 with TRBJ1-2; D may be TRBD1 (5 bases). The CDR3 loop spans 15 amino acids. Trimming removed 4 bases at V and 4 bases at J, with 17 bases between. Germline values: CDR1 SGHDT, CDR2 YYEEEE. In DNA form, the CDR3 reads TGTGCCAGCAGCGCACTGACAGTAGGAGTCTATGGCTACACCTTC. Its protein product is CASSALTVGVYGYTF.

This clonotype has just a few counts. CDR3 protein: CASRHRRSSTDTQYF. As DNA, the CDR3 is TGTGCCAGCAGACACAGGCGGTCTAGCACAGATACGCAGTATTTT. The V and J genes are TRBV6-1 and TRBJ2-3; the D gene is possibly TRBD1 (5 bases). The germline V gene has CDR1 MNHNS and CDR2 SASEGT. The CDR3 is made up of 15 amino acids. Trimming pared 6 bases from V and 0 bases from J, leaving 13 bases between.

This clonotype was seen just once. The chain combines TRBV28 with TRBJ2-3; 7 bases are a match to TRBD2. This CDR3 is built from 19 residues. Losses at the gene ends were 3 bases for V and 2 bases for J; bases not matched to a gene: 17. The germline V gene encodes CDR1 MDHEN and CDR2 SYDVKM. The CDR3 nucleotides are TGTGCCAGCAGTTTCGGGGGGACTTTCTTCTCCAGCCACACAGATACGCAGTATTTT. Translating it yields CASSFGGTFFSSHTDTQYF.

V usage is TRBV5-6 and J usage is TRBJ2-7; the D is unclear. The ends were cut back, 0 bases at V and 7 bases at J, with 11 bases in the middle. The CDR3 totals 13 residues. Germline loops: CDR1 SGHDT, CDR2 YYEEEE. The CDR3 sequence: CASSLVLPPEQYF. CDR3 nucleotides: TGTGCCAGCAGCTTGGTCCTCCCACCGGAGCAGTACTTC.

Of note for this clonotype: A read error may account for a junction end that differs from germline. This rearrangement joins TRBV7-9 to TRBJ2-3; D possibly uses TRBD1 or TRBD2 (6 bases each). CDR1 is SEHNR and CDR2 is FQNEAQ in the germline V gene (reference sequence). The CDR3 runs 14 residues. The CDR3 sequence: CVSSSPGARDTQYF. CDR3 DNA sequence: TGTGTCAGCAGCTCGCCGGGGGCAAGGGATACGCAGTATTTT. Looking up the rest from reference TRBV7-9 and TRBJ2-3 gives the full variable domain: DTGVSQNPRHKITKRGQNVTFRCDPISEHNRLYWYRQTLGQGPEFLTYFQNEAQLEKSRLLSDRFSAERPKGSFSTLEIQRTEQGDSAMYLCVSSSPGARDTQYFGPGTRLTVL.